This TCR beta chain was recorded in a study of shared clonotypes between healthy human individuals. Study-level results: The authors sampled blood alone, and tissue repertoires likely differ.

Genomic DNA of every subset was divided equally among multiple immunoSEQ plates. Sequenced by immunoSEQ multiplex PCR; TCRdb stores in-frame clones only, minus some. The table includes nearly 1,000,000 clones, 60% to 85% detected once. On this clone: The target antigen is unknown.

Germline CDR1 reads SGHTA; CDR2 reads FQGNSA. This CDR3 spans 14 amino acids. Deletions cut 2 bases from V and 4 bases from J, with 8 bases between. This clonotype was obtained from a young man in good health. Sequenced input: memory CD4+ T cells sorted from blood. Stated subset: CD45RA-negative fraction. This chain joins TRBV7-2 and TRBJ2-2; D gene ambiguous. CDR3 in amino acids: CASSLSQITGELFF. The CDR3 coding sequence is TGTGCCAGCAGCTTAAGCCAGATCACCGGGGAGCTGTTTTTT. The variable domain in full, completed from reference TRBV7-2 and TRBJ2-2, reads GAGVSQSPSNKVTEKGKDVELRCDPISGHTALYWYRQSLGQGLEFLIYFQGNSAPDKSGLPSDRFSAERTGGSVSTLTIQRTQQEDSAVYLCASSLSQITGELFFGEGSRLTVL.